This entry describes one T cell receptor (beta chain). This could be a read error, since a much larger clone is one nucleotide away. For TCRbeta, the library was prepared with unique molecular identifiers. TCRdb analysed the PCR reads with MiXCR anew, one entry per CDR3 protein. The sample holds 250,000 to 300,000 distinct CDR3 sequences, around 10% seen once. This entry is derived from a study of T-cell reconstitution after alpha-beta-depleted transplantation in children. Looked up from germline, CDR1 is SGHTA and CDR2 is FQGNSA. The CDR3 contains 15 residues. The source material was peripheral blood, sampled 180 days after TCRalphabeta/CD19-depleted stem cell transplant. The source of this sequence is a male patient aged 2-15 years who had a stem cell transplant for chronic granulomatous disease, so the T cells may come from the graft donor. This chain links TRBV7-2 with TRBJ2-1; D is possibly TRBD2 (6 bases). The DNA for the CDR3 is TGTTCCAGCAGCTCCGATCCGACTAGAGGTAATGAGCAGTTCTTC. Translated: CSSSSDPTRGNEQFF.